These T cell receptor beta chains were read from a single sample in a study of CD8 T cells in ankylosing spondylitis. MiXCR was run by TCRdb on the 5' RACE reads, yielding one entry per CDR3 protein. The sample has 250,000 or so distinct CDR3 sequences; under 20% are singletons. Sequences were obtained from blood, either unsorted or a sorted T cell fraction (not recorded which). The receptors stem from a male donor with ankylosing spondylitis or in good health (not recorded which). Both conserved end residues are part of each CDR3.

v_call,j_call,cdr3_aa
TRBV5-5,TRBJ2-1,CASSPWSGYNEQFF
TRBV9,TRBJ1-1,CASSPSGNINTEAFF
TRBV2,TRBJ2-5,CASGTGHHQETQYF
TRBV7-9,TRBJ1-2,CASSSLQGAYGYTF
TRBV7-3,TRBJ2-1,CASRSSGSNEQFF
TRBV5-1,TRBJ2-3,CASSQRLAGVADTQYF
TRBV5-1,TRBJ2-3,CASSWSLATSTDTQYF
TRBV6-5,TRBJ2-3,CASSYGAGGPTDTQYF
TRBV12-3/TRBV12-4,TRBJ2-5,CASSLGPPETQYF
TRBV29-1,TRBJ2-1,CSVELLADNNEQFF
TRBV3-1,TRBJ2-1,CASSQESSGLTREQFF
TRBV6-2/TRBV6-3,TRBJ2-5,CASSPQGETQYF
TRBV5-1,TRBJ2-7,CASSGSLYEQYF
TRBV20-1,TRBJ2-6,CSARFGDRVGPGANVLTF
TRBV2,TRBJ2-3,CASRTDSTDTQYF
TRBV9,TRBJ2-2,CASSVGYGGDGELFF
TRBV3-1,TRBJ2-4,CASSQGGGGVIGMDF
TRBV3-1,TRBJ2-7,CASNQEGSPYEQYF
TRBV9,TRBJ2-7,CASSVGRAPYEQYF
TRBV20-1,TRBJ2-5,CSAIRDQEAF
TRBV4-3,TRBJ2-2,CASSQGRTMNTGELFF
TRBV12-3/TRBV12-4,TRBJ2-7,CASSVVGPYEQYF